This entry features one T cell receptor (beta chain) sequence. Antigen: not known. A junction boundary mismatches the germline segment, possibly from a read error. The sample belongs to a study of blood T cells in healthy people across ages. Study details: Capture via template switching afforded approximately one barcoded beta molecule per two T cells. Regarding the study as a whole: Getting older went along with TCR beta diversity per million T cells dropping roughly linearly.

With a J-beta primer mix and a sample-barcoded 5' primer, a second PCR ran 7 to 11 cycles. All samples gave at least 2.5 million CDR3-containing paired-end reads. TCRdb redid the calling of the 5' RACE reads with MiXCR, one entry per CDR3 protein. The table has about 1.7 million distinct CDR3 sequences, about 30% seen once; the top ten hold about 8%. This CDR3 spans 14 amino acids. Healthy individuals of Caucasian origin from Russia, aged 6 to 90, served as donors. The specimen was blood. The V gene is TRBV12-3 or TRBV12-4, the J gene TRBJ1-2; D is possibly TRBD1 (5 bases). The clonotype comes from a woman in her thirties in good health. The CDR3 loop is CAGSFGGGDYGYTF. Here the CDR3 DNA reads TGTGCCGGCAGTTTCGGGGGAGGCGACTATGGCTACACCTTC.